These 19 T cell receptor beta chains were all obtained from the same sample, sequenced in a study of T cells in localized non-small cell lung cancer. The data were produced by immunoSEQ multiplex PCR, yet TCRdb's version contains in-frame clones alone and is incomplete. The sample contains around 50,000 clones, roughly nine tenths of which appear only once. The sample was PBMCs, taken before any cancer treatment. These receptors were collected from a man aged 35-75 years with stage II lung adenocarcinoma.

The chain couples TRBV6-1 to TRBJ1-5; D gene ambiguous. This CDR3 has 15 residues. The V end was cut by 10 bases, the J end by 5 bases, with 21 bases between. Looked up from germline, CDR1 is MNHNS and CDR2 is SASEGT. The DNA for the CDR3 is TGTGCCACCTTGCTGACCCCCACCCTCTATCAGCCCCAGCATTTT. As protein: CATLLTPTLYQPQHF.

This clone was counted once. This rearrangement joins TRBV5-6 to TRBJ1-3, with 7 nucleotides matching TRBD1. Germline loops: CDR1 SGHDT, CDR2 YYEEEE. V dropped 1 base and J dropped 0; count of bases not matched to a gene: 10. This CDR3 comprises 18 residues. The CDR3 bases are TGTGCCAGCAGCTTGAGGGACAGTGCGAAATACTCTGGAAACACCATATATTTT. It yields the protein CASSLRDSAKYSGNTIYF. Based on the CDR3 plus reference TRBV5-6 and TRBJ1-3, the full variable domain is DAGVTQSPTHLIKTRGQQVTLRCSPKSGHDTVSWYQQALGQGPQFIFQYYEEEERQRGNFPDRFSGHQFPNYSSELNVNALLLGDSALYLCASSLRDSAKYSGNTIYFGEGSWLTVV.

This chain links TRBV30 with TRBJ2-3; D is unclear. CDR1 is GTSNPN, CDR2 SVGIG, per germline (reference sequence). The CDR3 is 15 amino acids. V was trimmed by 2 bases and J by 5 bases, leaving 17 bases between them. CDR3 sequence: CAWSIGIGVEDTQYF. Here the CDR3 DNA reads TGTGCCTGGAGTATAGGCATTGGGGTGGAAGATACGCAGTATTTT.

The V and J genes are TRBV7-2 and TRBJ2-7; no reliable D call. This CDR3 contains 14 residues. Germline values: CDR1 SGHTA, CDR2 FQGNSA. Trimming shortened V by 5 bases and J by 3 bases, and 14 bases separated the two germline ends. The CDR3 nucleotides read TGTGCCAGCAGCCCCTTAGACACTTTCTACGAGCAGTACGTC. Translated: CASSPLDTFYEQYV.

This clone came up once. This chain connects TRBV19 to TRBJ1-5; a weak D match, TRBD1 (5 bases). CDR1 is LNHDA, CDR2 SQIVND, per germline (reference sequence). The CDR3 consists of 19 residues. V lost 3 bases and J lost 3, with 24 bases in between. The CDR3 sequence is CASSIWTEGILTFNQPQHF. In DNA, the CDR3 is TGTGCCAGTAGTATTTGGACGGAGGGGATCCTTACCTTCAATCAGCCCCAGCATTTT.

The V and J genes are TRBV29-1 and TRBJ1-1; 7 nucleotides align to TRBD1. The CDR3 runs to 12 residues. J was trimmed by 2 bases and V by 7 bases; bases with no gene match: 4. Germline V lookup: CDR1 SQVTM, CDR2 ANQGSEA. The CDR3 loop reads CSGGQVNTEAFF. The CDR3, as DNA: TGCAGCGGAGGACAGGTAAACACTGAAGCTTTCTTT.

The chain couples TRBV29-1 to TRBJ1-2; 7 positions match TRBD1. Germline V gene data show CDR1 as SQVTM and CDR2 as ANQGSEA. V trimming: 5 bases; J trimming: 4 bases; junction bases outside the gene matches: 7. CDR3 length equals 13 residues. The CDR3 is CSVLVTGFYGYTF. The DNA of the CDR3 is TGCAGCGTTTTGGTGACAGGGTTCTATGGCTACACCTTC.

CDR3 region: CSVETGQGYTF. The CDR3 region has the DNA TGCAGCGTTGAAACAGGGCAAGGCTACACCTTC. The genes are TRBV29-1 and TRBJ1-2; weak D call: TRBD1 (6 bases). Germline CDR1 SQVTM, CDR2 ANQGSEA. CDR3 length: 11 residues. V was clipped by 2 bases and J by 8 bases, with 9 bases between them.

The chain joins TRBV25-1 to TRBJ1-2; D might be TRBD1 (6 bases). The germline CDR1 and CDR2 sequences are MGHDK and SYGVNS. V lost 2 bases and J 4 bases, leaving 17 bases between the germline ends. The CDR3 contains 16 residues. The CDR3 protein is CASSEVGGGQGYGYTF. DNA for the CDR3: TGTGCCAGCAGTGAAGTAGGCGGGGGGCAGGGCTATGGCTACACCTTC.

The chain is built from TRBV4-1 and TRBJ2-4; TRBD2 agrees at 7 bases. The germline gives CDR1 MGHRA, CDR2 YSYEKL. Trimming at V came to 3 bases and at J to 2 bases, leaving 4 bases not matched to a gene. The CDR3 runs 15 residues. The CDR3 region is CASSQGGTPKNIQYF. As DNA, the CDR3 is TGCGCCAGCAGCCAGGGGGGGACCCCCAAAAACATTCAGTACTTC.

This chain joins TRBV27 and TRBJ2-3, with D perhaps TRBD1 (6 bases). The V and J ends lost 5 bases and 0 bases respectively, with 12 bases between them. Germline-derived CDR1 and CDR2 are MNHEY and SMNVEV (reference sequence). CDR3 length: 15 residues. The CDR3, as DNA: TGTGCCAGCAGTCCTGGACAGTCTAGCACAGATACGCAGTATTTT. It is translated as CASSPGQSSTDTQYF.

The genes are TRBV7-8 and TRBJ2-3; D perhaps matches TRBD2 (6 bases). Trimming took 1 base from V and 2 from J, leaving 16 bases between them. The CDR3 length is 17 residues. Germline assignment: CDR1 SGHVS and CDR2 FQNEAQ. CDR3 loop: CASSLGLGRGYTDTQYF. CDR3 in DNA: TGTGCCAGCAGCTTAGGACTCGGGAGAGGGTACACAGATACGCAGTATTTT.

V usage is TRBV30 and J usage is TRBJ2-1; 7 bases align to TRBD1. The length of the CDR3 is 14 residues. Germline CDR1 is GTSNPN and CDR2 is SVGIG (reference sequence). The CDR3 DNA reads as TGTGCGCAAAACAGGGGCCGGTCCTACAATGAGCAGTTCTTC. It codes for CAQNRGRSYNEQFF.

The V gene is TRBV11-1, the J gene TRBJ2-1; the match to TRBD1 covers 7 bases. Germline CDR1 is SGHAT and CDR2 is FQDESV (reference sequence). This CDR3 comprises 15 residues. J gave up 2 bases and V 3 bases, and 4 bases lay outside the gene matches. CDR3 coding DNA: TGTGCCAGCAGCTTCAGACAGGGACCCTACAATGAGCAGTTCTTC. It codes for CASSFRQGPYNEQFF.

The CDR3 bases are TGTGCCAGCAGCCAATACGGCCCCTACGAGCAGTACTTC. Its translation: CASSQYGPYEQYF. J is TRBJ2-7 and V is TRBV14; D unclear. CDR3 length equals 13 residues. The V gene's germline CDR1 is SGHDN and CDR2 FVKESK. Trimming shortened V by 2 bases and J by 2 bases, and 7 bases separated the two germline ends.

The V gene is TRBV6-1, the J gene TRBJ1-1; no clear D gene. Germline lookup yields CDR1 MNHNS and CDR2 SASEGT. The CDR3 contains 14 residues. Between the trimmed V and J ends, which lost 2 bases and 1 base, there was a span of 8 bases. In DNA, the CDR3 is TGTGCCAGCAGTGAAAGGTATTCGAACACTGAAGCTTTCTTT. This sequence encodes CASSERYSNTEAFF.

This clone was observed a single time. The chain recombines TRBV5-4 with TRBJ2-5; 13 bases match TRBD2. CDR1 is SGHNT, CDR2 YYREEE, per germline (reference sequence). The length of the CDR3 is 15 residues. The J segment lost 5 bases and the V segment lost 4 bases, leaving 5 bases of the junction unmatched. In DNA form, the CDR3 reads TGTGCCAGCAGCCTGGGACTAGCGGGGAGGGAGACCCAGTACTTC. As protein: CASSLGLAGRETQYF.

This chain joins TRBV6-6 and TRBJ1-6, with D possibly matching TRBD1 (6 bases). Trimming took 2 bases from V and 5 from J, leaving 7 bases between them. Germline CDR1 reads MNHNY; CDR2 reads SVGAGI (reference sequence). The CDR3 has 14 residues. Here the CDR3 DNA reads TGTGCCAGCAGTTACGGACAGCATAATTCACCCCTCCACTTT. It encodes CASSYGQHNSPLHF.

The chain combines TRBV4-1 with TRBJ2-3; 10 bases are shared with TRBD1. Germline assignment: CDR1 MGHRA and CDR2 YSYEKL. V shed 5 bases and J 6 bases; nucleotides not matched to a gene: 5. The CDR3 has 14 amino acids. For the CDR3, the DNA is TGCGCCAGCAGCTTCCGGGACAGGGGTGATACGCAGTATTTT. Its protein is CASSFRDRGDTQYF.